This TCR beta chain stems from a study of T cells in Graves' hyperthyroidism and ophthalmopathy. This clonotype was detected ten times or more. The V gene's germline CDR1 is SGHAT and CDR2 FQNNGV. Trimming took 5 bases from V and 4 from J, leaving 15 bases between them. This CDR3 contains 15 residues. Using RNA transcripts as the source, TCR beta CDR3 regions were amplified. The HTBI set primed first-round TCR CDR3 RT-PCR. Each CDR3 protein gets one entry after TCRdb re-called the multiplex PCR reads with MiXCR. The sample records 400,000 to 500,000 distinct CDR3 sequences, roughly 13% being singletons.

This chain joins TRBV11-2 and TRBJ2-1, with D possibly TRBD1 on 6 matching bases. This clonotype originated in a woman aged 18-30 years with Graves' hyperthyroidism. Material: blood. The DNA for the CDR3 is TGTGCCAGCAGCCGGAGCGGCGGACAGTACAATGAGCAGTTCTTC. Translation gives CASSRSGGQYNEQFF. The variable domain in full, completed from reference TRBV11-2 and TRBJ2-1, reads EAGVAQSPRYKIIEKRQSVAFWCNPISGHATLYWYQQILGQGPKLLIQFQNNGVVDDSQLPKDRFSAERLKGVDSTLKIQPAKLEDSAVYLCASSRSGGQYNEQFFGPGTRLTVL.